This entry features one T cell receptor (beta chain) sequence. Antigen specificity is unknown. This sample is part of a study of T-cell memory formation after mild COVID-19. Study summary: TCR clusters showed largely donor specificity. Points from the study as a whole: Pre-infection memory contained some responding clones, which suggested that cross-reactive memory had joined.

Each CDR3 protein is one row after TCRdb ran MiXCR on the 5' RACE reads. This sample has about 340,000 distinct CDR3 sequences, with roughly 15% found just once. This CDR3 is built from 15 residues. V lost 4 bases and J lost 0, with 13 bases in between. The germline V gene has CDR1 SGDLS and CDR2 YYNGEE. The chain carries TRBV9 and TRBJ2-5, with unresolved D. Sequenced: PBMCs or a T cell subset sorted from them (not recorded which). The receptor comes from a man aged 18 to 30 who had mild COVID-19 (a few samples of this study predate the infection). Cell type and time point are not known. The CDR3 nucleotides read TGTGCCAGCAGCCCCGCCGAAATGTACCAAGAGACCCAGTACTTC. The encoded protein is CASSPAEMYQETQYF.